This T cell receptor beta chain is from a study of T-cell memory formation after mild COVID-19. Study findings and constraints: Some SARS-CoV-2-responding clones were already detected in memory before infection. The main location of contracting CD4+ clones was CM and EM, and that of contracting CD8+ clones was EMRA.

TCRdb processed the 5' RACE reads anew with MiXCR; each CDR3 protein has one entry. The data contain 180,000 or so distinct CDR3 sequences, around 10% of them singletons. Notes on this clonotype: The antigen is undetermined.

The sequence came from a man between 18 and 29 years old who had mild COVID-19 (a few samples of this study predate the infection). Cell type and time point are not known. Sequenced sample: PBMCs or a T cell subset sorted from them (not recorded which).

CDR3: CASSSIARVISGNTIYF. The CDR3 DNA is TGTGCCAGCAGCTCGATAGCGAGGGTAATCTCTGGAAACACCATATATTTT. J is TRBJ1-3 and V is TRBV7-2, with D uncertain. Trimming left V 4 bases short and J 0 bases short, with 16 bases between. Germline assignment: CDR1 SGHTA and CDR2 FQGNSA. CDR3 length: 17 amino acids.